The 18 T cell receptor beta chains below come from one sample, sequenced in a study of T cells in Graves' hyperthyroidism and ophthalmopathy. Using RNA transcripts as the source, TCR beta CDR3 regions were amplified. HTBI primers were employed in a first-round RT-PCR of the TCR CDR3. TCRdb redid the calling of the multiplex PCR reads with MiXCR, one entry per CDR3 protein. Of roughly 380,000 distinct CDR3 sequences detected, about 15% appear once; the ten largest clones hold more than 9.5%. The sequenced sample consisted of blood. The receptors come from an older woman with Graves' hyperthyroidism.

This clonotype was recorded a few times. This sequence joins TRBV5-1 and TRBJ1-2, with unresolved D. The V end lost 0 bases, the J end lost 3 bases, and 9 bases lay between the germline ends. The germline CDR1 and CDR2 sequences are SGHRS and YFSETQ. The CDR3 sequence is 14 residues long. This chain's CDR3 is CASSLGQEYYGYTF. The DNA of the CDR3 is TGCGCCAGCAGCTTGGGGCAGGAGTACTATGGCTACACCTTC.

The rearrangement uses TRBV19 and TRBJ2-3; D is uncertain. Germline CDR1 is LNHDA and CDR2 is SQIVND (reference sequence). The CDR3 contains 15 residues. V lost 0 bases to trimming and J lost 2 bases, with 9 bases between them. CDR3 amino acids: CASSIDRVDTDTQYF. The CDR3 nucleotides read TGTGCCAGTAGTATAGACAGAGTTGACACAGATACGCAGTATTTT.

This clonotype has a handful of counts. The chain joins TRBV14 to TRBJ1-3; D is ambiguous. The CDR3 covers 14 residues. The V end was cut by 1 base, the J end by 0 bases, with 4 bases between. Germline-derived CDR1 and CDR2 are SGHDN and FVKESK. The CDR3 loop reads CASSQALSGNTIYF. The CDR3 DNA follows: TGTGCCAGCAGCCAAGCCCTCTCTGGAAACACCATATATTTT.

J is TRBJ2-5 and V is TRBV9, with TRBD2 as a possible D gene (5 bases). The V gene's germline CDR1 is SGDLS and CDR2 YYNGEE. This CDR3 has 14 residues. V was clipped by 1 base and J by 5 bases, with 12 bases between them. For the CDR3, the DNA is TGTGCCAGCAGCGTATCCCTAGCCGGGGAGACCCAGTACTTC. Translated, it gives CASSVSLAGETQYF.

Many counts were recorded for this clonotype. This chain connects TRBV3-1 to TRBJ2-7, with a weak D call TRBD2 (6 bases). CDR1 is LGHDT and CDR2 is YNNKEL in the germline V gene (reference sequence). V was pared by 0 bases and J by 3 bases, with 12 bases between. CDR3 length equals 15 residues. CDR3 DNA: TGTGCCAGCAGCCAAGATGTATCGGGGGTCTACGAGCAGTACTTC. Translation: CASSQDVSGVYEQYF.

V is TRBV13 and J is TRBJ2-5, with 10 bases matching TRBD1. The V segment lost 5 bases and the J segment 5 bases; nucleotides outside the gene matches: 5. The CDR3 loop spans 14 amino acids. From germline, CDR1 is PRHDT and CDR2 FYEKMQ (reference sequence). The CDR3 loop is CASSEGQGTETQYF. CDR3 DNA sequence: TGTGCCAGCAGCGAGGGACAGGGGACGGAGACCCAGTACTTC.

This clonotype was picked up a small number of times. This chain uses TRBV20-1 with TRBJ1-5; D gene uncertain. CDR1 and CDR2 from the germline V gene are DFQATT and SNEGSKA (reference sequence). CDR3 length: 14 amino acids. Trimming left V 1 base short and J 5 bases short, with 12 bases between. DNA for the CDR3: TGCAGTGCTAGAGGACGGTCTGGGGATCAGCCCCAGCATTTT. This gives the protein CSARGRSGDQPQHF.

The gene calls are TRBV11-2 and TRBJ2-7; TRBD2 aligns across 8 bases. The V gene's germline CDR1 is SGHAT and CDR2 FQNNGV. The CDR3 is 18 amino acids. V lost 4 bases and J lost 7; bases outside the gene matches: 21. The CDR3 coding sequence is TGTGCCAGCAGCTCTTACATGGGGCAATCGGGAGGGCCCTCGGAGCAGTACTTC. This encodes CASSSYMGQSGGPSEQYF.

This clonotype was seen ten or more times. Here the CDR3 reads CAWSVGRQGNQPQHF. CDR3 nucleotides: TGTGCCTGGAGTGTCGGGCGACAGGGCAATCAGCCCCAGCATTTT. V gene TRBV30 combines with J gene TRBJ1-5; D may be TRBD1 (6 bases). The CDR3 runs 15 residues. Germline V gives CDR1 GTSNPN, CDR2 SVGIG (reference sequence). V lost 0 bases to trimming and J lost 2 bases, with 11 bases between them.

This clonotype was seen ten or more times. The rearrangement links TRBV11-2 to TRBJ2-2; TRBD2 matches at 12 bases. The V segment lost 4 bases and the J segment 15 bases; nucleotides outside the gene matches: 6. Germline V gene sequence: CDR1 SGHAT, CDR2 FQNNGV. The CDR3 has 13 residues. The CDR3 loop reads CASSSTTSGSMFF. CDR3 DNA: TGTGCCAGCAGCTCAACGACTAGCGGGAGTATGTTTTTT.

The J gene is TRBJ2-3, the V gene TRBV11-2; a possible D gene is TRBD2 (6 bases). Germline assignment: CDR1 SGHAT and CDR2 FQNNGV. V shed 3 bases and J shed 5 bases, with 15 bases lying between them. The CDR3 has 15 amino acids. CDR3 sequence (DNA): TGTGCCAGCAGCTTCTCTCCGGGAGTTGGAGATACGCAGTATTTT. Its translation: CASSFSPGVGDTQYF.

This clonotype has a count of ten or more. The junction departs from germline at one end; a sequencing error may be responsible. The chain uses TRBV5-1 and TRBJ2-7, with D possibly being TRBD1 (6 bases). The CDR3 sequence is 14 residues long. Per the germline V gene, CDR1 is SGHRS and CDR2 is YFSETQ. The CDR3: CASSLVQGSYEQYF. The CDR3 DNA sequence: TGTGCCAGCTCACTCGTACAGGGATCCTACGAGCAGTACTTC. Full variable domain (remainder filled in from reference TRBV5-1 and TRBJ2-7): KAGVTQTPRYLIKTRGQQVTLSCSPISGHRSVSWYQQTPGQGLQFLFEYFSETQRNKGNFPGRFSGRQFSNSRSEMNVSTLELGDSALYLCASSLVQGSYEQYFGPGTRLTVT.

This chain joins TRBV27 and TRBJ2-1, with 9 bases identical to TRBD2. The germline gives CDR1 MNHEY, CDR2 SMNVEV (reference sequence). V dropped 7 bases and J dropped 14; count of bases not matched to a gene: 15. The CDR3 totals 14 residues. This CDR3 is CASKKALAGLIEFF. The CDR3 DNA reads TGTGCCAGCAAAAAGGCTCTAGCGGGACTTATTGAGTTCTTC.

The table lists this clonotype with many counts. This rearrangement joins TRBV12-5 to TRBJ2-1, with D possibly matching TRBD2 (6 bases). Trimming took off 5 bases at V and 6 bases at J, with 23 bases between the two ends. CDR3 length: 17 amino acids. Germline CDR1 reads LGHNT; CDR2 reads FRNRAP. CDR3 amino acids: CASGPPTSRRLFNEQFF. The CDR3 coding sequence is TGTGCTAGTGGTCCCCCCACTAGCCGGAGGTTGTTCAATGAGCAGTTCTTC.

In its sample, this clonotype was seen many times. This chain joins TRBV11-2 and TRBJ2-1; D uncertain. CDR1 is SGHAT and CDR2 is FQNNGV in the germline V gene. V gave up 4 bases and J gave up 7 bases, with 17 bases separating them. The CDR3 has 15 residues. The CDR3 nucleotides are TGTGCCAGCAGCTCCAAGCACCAAACGTGGAATGAGCAGTTCTTC. This encodes CASSSKHQTWNEQFF.

This clonotype was recorded many times. The chain joins TRBV6-1 to TRBJ2-1; 11 nucleotides agree with TRBD2. The CDR3 loop spans 20 amino acids. The germline V gene has CDR1 MNHNS and CDR2 SASEGT. J lost 6 bases, V lost 6 bases, and 22 bases had no gene match. In nucleotides, the CDR3 is TGTGCCAGCAGCACCCTTACTAGCGGGAGAGAGTCTTCGAGGCTCAATGAGCAGTTCTTC. Amino acid sequence: CASSTLTSGRESSRLNEQFF.

This clonotype was seen a few times. This chain joins TRBV11-2 and TRBJ1-1; possible D gene TRBD1, 6 bases. Trimming pared 5 bases from V and 1 base from J, leaving 14 bases between. The length of the CDR3 is 15 residues. CDR1 is SGHAT, CDR2 FQNNGV, per germline. The CDR3 loop is CASSPRGGGNTEAFF. CDR3 in DNA: TGTGCCAGCAGCCCTAGGGGGGGTGGGAACACTGAAGCTTTCTTT.

On this clonotype itself: A much larger clone lies a single base off, so this may be a read error. CDR3 loop: CASSFIYPQETQYF. The DNA for the CDR3 is TGTGCCAGCAGCTTTATTTACCCCCAAGAGACCCAGTACTTC. V usage is TRBV11-2 and J usage is TRBJ2-5; D not certain. V was pared by 3 bases and J by 1 base, with 9 bases between. The CDR3 sequence is 14 residues long. Germline V gene sequence: CDR1 SGHAT, CDR2 FQNNGV.